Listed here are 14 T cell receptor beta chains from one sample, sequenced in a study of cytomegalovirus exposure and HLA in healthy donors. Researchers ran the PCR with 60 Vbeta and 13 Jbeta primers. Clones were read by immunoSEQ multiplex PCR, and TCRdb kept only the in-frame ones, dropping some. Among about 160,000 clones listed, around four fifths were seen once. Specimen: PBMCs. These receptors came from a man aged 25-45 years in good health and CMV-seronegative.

For the CDR3, the DNA is TGTGCCAGCTTGGTGGCCGGCGACATGAACACTGAAGCTTTCTTT. Its translation is CASLVAGDMNTEAFF. The chain joins TRBV28 to TRBJ1-1; D gene ambiguous. The germline gives CDR1 MDHEN, CDR2 SYDVKM. CDR3 size: 15 residues. Deletions cut 8 bases from V and 0 bases from J, with 16 bases between.

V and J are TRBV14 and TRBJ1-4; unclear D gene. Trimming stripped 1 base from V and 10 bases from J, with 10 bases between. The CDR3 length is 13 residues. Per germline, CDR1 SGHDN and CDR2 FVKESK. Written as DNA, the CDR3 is TGTGCCAGCAGCCAAGGCGCGTTATTAAAACTGTTTTTT. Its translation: CASSQGALLKLFF. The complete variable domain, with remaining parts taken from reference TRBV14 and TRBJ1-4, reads EAGVTQFPSHSVIEKGQTVTLRCDPISGHDNLYWYRRVMGKEIKFLLHFVKESKQDESGMPNNRFLAERTGGTYSTLKVQPAELEDSGVYFCASSQGALLKLFFGSGTQLSVL.

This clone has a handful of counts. The CDR3 region has the DNA TGTGCCAGCAGCTTATTCCCGACTAGCGGCGCCTACGAGCAGTACTTC. Its protein product is CASSLFPTSGAYEQYF. V is TRBV11-2 and J is TRBJ2-7; the match to TRBD2 covers 9 bases. The V gene's germline CDR1 is SGHAT and CDR2 FQNNGV. After removal of 2 bases from V and 2 bases from J, the junction contained 7 bases not matched to a gene. The length of the CDR3 is 16 residues.

The CDR3 DNA reads as TGCAGCGTTGGCTCTAGCGGGAGCGTTGAGCTGTTTTTT. Protein: CSVGSSGSVELFF. The chain uses TRBV29-1 and TRBJ2-2, with 10 nucleotides matching TRBD2. This CDR3 has 13 residues. Germline CDR1 reads SQVTM; CDR2 reads ANQGSEA. Unmatched junction bases numbered 7, after V lost 4 bases and J lost 11 bases.

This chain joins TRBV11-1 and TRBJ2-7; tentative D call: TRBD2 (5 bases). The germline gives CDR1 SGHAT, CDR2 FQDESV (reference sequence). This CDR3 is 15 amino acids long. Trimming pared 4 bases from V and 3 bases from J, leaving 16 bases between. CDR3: CASSSAGIARYEQYF. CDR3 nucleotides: TGTGCCAGCAGCTCCGCTGGGATAGCGCGCTACGAGCAGTACTTC.

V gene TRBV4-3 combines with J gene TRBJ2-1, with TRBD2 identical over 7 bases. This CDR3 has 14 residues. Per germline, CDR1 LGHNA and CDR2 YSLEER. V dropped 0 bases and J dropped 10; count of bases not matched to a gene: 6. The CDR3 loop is CASSQDGGSFEQFF. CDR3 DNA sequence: TGCGCCAGCAGCCAAGATGGCGGGAGTTTCGAGCAGTTCTTC.

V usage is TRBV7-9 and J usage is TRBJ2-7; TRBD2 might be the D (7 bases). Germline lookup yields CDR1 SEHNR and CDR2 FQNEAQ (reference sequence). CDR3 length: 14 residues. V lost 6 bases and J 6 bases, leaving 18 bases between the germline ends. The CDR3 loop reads CASSYLGGAGEQYF. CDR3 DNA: TGTGCCAGCAGTTACCTGGGGGGGGCGGGCGAGCAGTACTTC.

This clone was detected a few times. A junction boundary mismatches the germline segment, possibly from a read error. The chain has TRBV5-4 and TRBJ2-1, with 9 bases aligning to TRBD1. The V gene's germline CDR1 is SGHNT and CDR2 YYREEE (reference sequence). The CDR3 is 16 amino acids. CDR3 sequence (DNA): TGTGCCAGCACCTTGGGGGGACAGGGTGCCTACAATGAGCAGTTCTTC. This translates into CASTLGGQGAYNEQFF.

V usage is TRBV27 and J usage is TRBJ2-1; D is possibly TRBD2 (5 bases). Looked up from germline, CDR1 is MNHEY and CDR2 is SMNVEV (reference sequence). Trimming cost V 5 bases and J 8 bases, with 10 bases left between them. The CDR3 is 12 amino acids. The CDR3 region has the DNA TGTGCCAGCAGTCTACTAGGATATGAGCAGTTCTTC. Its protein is CASSLLGYEQFF.

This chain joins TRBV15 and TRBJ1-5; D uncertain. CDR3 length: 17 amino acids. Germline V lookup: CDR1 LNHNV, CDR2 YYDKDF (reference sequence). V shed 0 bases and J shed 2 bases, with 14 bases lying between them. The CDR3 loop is CATSRDRGPSGNQPQHF. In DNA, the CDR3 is TGTGCCACCAGCAGAGATCGAGGTCCTTCGGGCAATCAGCCCCAGCATTTT.

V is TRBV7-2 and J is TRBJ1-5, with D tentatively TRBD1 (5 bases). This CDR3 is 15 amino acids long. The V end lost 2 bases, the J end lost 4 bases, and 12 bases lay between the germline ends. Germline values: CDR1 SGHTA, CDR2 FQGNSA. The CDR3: CASSLKGTDNQPQHF. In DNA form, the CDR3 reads TGTGCCAGCAGCTTAAAGGGGACTGATAATCAGCCCCAGCATTTT.

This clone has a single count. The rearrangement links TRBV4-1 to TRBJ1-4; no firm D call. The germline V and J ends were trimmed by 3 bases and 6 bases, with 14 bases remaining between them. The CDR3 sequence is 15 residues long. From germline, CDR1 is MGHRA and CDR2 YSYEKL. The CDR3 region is CASSQYDFRDEKLFF. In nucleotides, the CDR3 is TGCGCCAGCAGCCAGTACGATTTCCGAGATGAAAAACTGTTTTTT.

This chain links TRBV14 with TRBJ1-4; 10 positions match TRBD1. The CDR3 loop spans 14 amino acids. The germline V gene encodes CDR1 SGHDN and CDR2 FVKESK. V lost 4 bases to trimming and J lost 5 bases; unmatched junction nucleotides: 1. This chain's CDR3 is CASSLGQGNEKLFF. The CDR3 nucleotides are TGTGCCAGCAGCCTGGGACAGGGGAATGAAAAACTGTTTTTT. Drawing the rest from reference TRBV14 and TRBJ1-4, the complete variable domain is EAGVTQFPSHSVIEKGQTVTLRCDPISGHDNLYWYRRVMGKEIKFLLHFVKESKQDESGMPNNRFLAERTGGTYSTLKVQPAELEDSGVYFCASSLGQGNEKLFFGSGTQLSVL.

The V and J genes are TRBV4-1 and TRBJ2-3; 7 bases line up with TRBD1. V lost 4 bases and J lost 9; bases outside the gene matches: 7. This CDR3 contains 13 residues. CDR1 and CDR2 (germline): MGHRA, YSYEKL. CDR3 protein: CASSRDGTVTQYF. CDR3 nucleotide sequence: TGCGCCAGCAGCCGGGATGGGACAGTGACGCAGTATTTT.